Included here is one T cell receptor (beta chain) sequence, with context. This specimen comes from a study of blood T cell repertoires in COVID-19. With 5 bases removed from V and 1 base from J, the gap between germline ends came to 14 bases. The CDR3 length is 15 residues. From germline, CDR1 is MNHEY and CDR2 SMNVEV (reference sequence). TCRdb's table, derived via immunoSEQ multiplex PCR, lists solely in-frame clones and lacks some. The profile shows some 260,000 clones, more than 70% of them singletons. The J gene is TRBJ1-1, the V gene TRBV27, with a weak D call TRBD1 (6 bases). The sample consisted of peripheral blood. This clonotype was sampled from a woman between 25 and 40 years old with COVID-19, enrolled during active disease. The CDR3 is CASSDAGEGNTEAFF. CDR3 DNA: TGTGCCAGCAGTGACGCAGGGGAAGGGAACACTGAAGCTTTCTTT.